This T cell receptor beta chain is from a study of human T cells and chemical hapten exposure. Looking at the study overall: Each patient's scalp received weekly diphenylcyclopropenone throughout the approximately 25-week study. Variability of per-sample TCR yields stemmed mainly from small differences in pooled library volume. General observations from the study: DPC sensitization did not alter TCRs above 1 in 1000 frequency.

This clonotype has more than one count but fewer than ten. The antigen remains unidentified. CDR3 length: 10 amino acids. The ends were cut back, 7 bases at V and 6 bases at J, with 7 bases in the middle. TCRdb reprocessed the RACE reads with MiXCR, giving one entry per CDR3 protein. The sample lists 40,000 to 65,000 distinct CDR3 sequences; more than 9.5% were seen once. Regarding time point: patch test 1, 2 weeks after DPC sensitization. Specified treatment: therapeutic diphenylcyclopropenone sensitization with weekly scalp DPC. Unseparated into fractions, whole blood served as the source from which total RNA was extracted. Each donor was an alopecia patient between 18 and 70 years of age who qualified for DPC.

Specimen: whole blood, collected in connection with sensitization to the hapten diphenylcyclopropenone (DPC). This chain uses TRBV23-1 with TRBJ2-7; D is unresolved. TRBV23-1 is an ORF, and what it does is uncertain. This receptor was identified in a woman aged 40 to 50 with alopecia areata. Some clones in this sample may be carry-over from other donors' samples. The chain's CDR3 is CASNCSEQYF. CDR3 nucleotide sequence: TGCGCCAGCAACTGTAGCGAGCAGTACTTC.